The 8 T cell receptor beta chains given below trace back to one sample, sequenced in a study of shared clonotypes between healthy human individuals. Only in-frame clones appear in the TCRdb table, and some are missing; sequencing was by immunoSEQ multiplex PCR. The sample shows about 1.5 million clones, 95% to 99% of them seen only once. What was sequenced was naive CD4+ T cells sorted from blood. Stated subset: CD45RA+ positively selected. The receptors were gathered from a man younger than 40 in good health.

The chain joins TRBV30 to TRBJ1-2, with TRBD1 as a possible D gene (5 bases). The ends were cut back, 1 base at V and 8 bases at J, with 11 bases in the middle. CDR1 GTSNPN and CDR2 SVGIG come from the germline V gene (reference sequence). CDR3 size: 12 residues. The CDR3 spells CAWSDSGHGYTF. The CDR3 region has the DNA TGTGCCTGGAGTGATTCAGGGCACGGCTACACCTTC.

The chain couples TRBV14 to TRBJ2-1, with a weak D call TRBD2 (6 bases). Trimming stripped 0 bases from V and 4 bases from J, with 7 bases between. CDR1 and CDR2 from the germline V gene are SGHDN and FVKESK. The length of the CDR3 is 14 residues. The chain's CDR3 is CASSQEAGYNEQFF. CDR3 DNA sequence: TGTGCCAGCAGCCAAGAGGCGGGATACAATGAGCAGTTCTTC.

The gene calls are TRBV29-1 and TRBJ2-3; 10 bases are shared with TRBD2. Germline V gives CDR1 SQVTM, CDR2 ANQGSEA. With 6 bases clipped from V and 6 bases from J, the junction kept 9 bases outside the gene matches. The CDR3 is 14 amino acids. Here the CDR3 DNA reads TGCAGCGTAGCCGCTAGCGGGGGAGGCGATACGCAGTATTTT. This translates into CSVAASGGGDTQYF.

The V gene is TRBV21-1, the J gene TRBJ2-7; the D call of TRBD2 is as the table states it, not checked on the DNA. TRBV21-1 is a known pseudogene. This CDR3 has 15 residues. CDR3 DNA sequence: TGTGCCAGCAGCTCCGACCCGGACTACACCTACGAGCAGTACTTC. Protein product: CASSSDPDYTYEQYF.

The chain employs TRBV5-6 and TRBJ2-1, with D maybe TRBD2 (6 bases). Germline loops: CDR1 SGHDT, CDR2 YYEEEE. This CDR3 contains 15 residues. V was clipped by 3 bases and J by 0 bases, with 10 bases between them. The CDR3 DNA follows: TGTGCCAGCAGCTACGGGAGCAACTCCTACAATGAGCAGTTCTTC. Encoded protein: CASSYGSNSYNEQFF.

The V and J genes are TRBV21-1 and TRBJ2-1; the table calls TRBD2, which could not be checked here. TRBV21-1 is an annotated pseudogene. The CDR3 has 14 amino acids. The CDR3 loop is CASITKEPPNEQFF. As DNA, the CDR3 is TGTGCCAGCATAACAAAGGAGCCCCCCAATGAGCAGTTCTTC.

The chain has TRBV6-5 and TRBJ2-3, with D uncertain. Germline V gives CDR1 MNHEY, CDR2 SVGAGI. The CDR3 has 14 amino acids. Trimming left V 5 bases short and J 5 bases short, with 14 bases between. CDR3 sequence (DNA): TGTGCCAGCAGTCGTGACCTCATGGGAGATACGCAGTATTTT. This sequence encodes CASSRDLMGDTQYF.

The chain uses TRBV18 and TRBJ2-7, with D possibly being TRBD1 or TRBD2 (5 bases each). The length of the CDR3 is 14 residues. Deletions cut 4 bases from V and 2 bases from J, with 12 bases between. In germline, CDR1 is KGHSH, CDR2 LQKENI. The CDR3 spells CASSRPGTTYEQYF. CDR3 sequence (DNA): TGTGCCAGCTCACGCCCCGGGACGACCTACGAGCAGTACTTC.